The clone carrying this TCR beta chain was picked up a small number of times. V was clipped by 3 bases and J by 9 bases, with 10 bases between them. CDR1 and CDR2 (germline): SGHDT, YYEEEE. The CDR3 runs to 13 residues. This sample was included in a study of OX40 agonist ivuxolimab in advanced cancers. Assay: immunoSEQ multiplex PCR; the TCRdb copy retains only in-frame clones and omits some. The top ten hold approximately 5% of the sample, which has 71,000 or so clones, 80% to 90% seen once. The rearrangement uses TRBV5-6 and TRBJ1-6; D unresolved. Sequenced here: CD4+ or CD8+ T cells sorted from blood, sampled in a trial of the OX40 agonist ivuxolimab. This receptor was obtained from an adult with an advanced solid tumor such as melanoma, head and neck, liver or kidney cancer. DNA for the CDR3: TGTGCCAGCAGCTCGGTCGTCGGTTCACCCCTCCACTTT. Protein product: CASSSVVGSPLHF.